This TCR beta chain was identified during a study of blood T cell repertoires in COVID-19. For the study at large: Sites in the United States, Italy and Spain provided acute and convalescent COVID-19 samples.

The germline gives CDR1 SGDLS, CDR2 YYNGEE. Trimming pared 0 bases from V and 2 bases from J, leaving 6 bases between. The CDR3 loop spans 15 amino acids. Profiling relied on immunoSEQ multiplex PCR, and the TCRdb table lists in-frame clones only, not all of them. Seen here are about 250,000 clones, approximately 92% observed once, and the top ten hold roughly 2.3%. The age range of participants was about 18 to 100 years, with residence in about two dozen US areas. Clinical history as reported by participants underpinned cohort assignment. The specimen was PBMCs or T cells enriched from blood (not recorded which). The receptor was isolated from a young woman who had recovered from COVID-19. The chain joins TRBV9 to TRBJ2-6; tentative D call: TRBD1 (5 bases). The CDR3 DNA is TGTGCCAGCAGCGTAGAGGGGACTGGGGCCAACGTCCTGACTTTC. Encoded protein: CASSVEGTGANVLTF. The full variable domain, with the rest looked up from reference TRBV9 and TRBJ2-6, is DSGVTQTPKHLITATGQRVTLRCSPRSGDLSVYWYQQSLDQGLQFLIQYYNGEERAKGNILERFSAQQFPDLHSELNLSSLELGDSALYFCASSVEGTGANVLTFGAGSRLTVL.